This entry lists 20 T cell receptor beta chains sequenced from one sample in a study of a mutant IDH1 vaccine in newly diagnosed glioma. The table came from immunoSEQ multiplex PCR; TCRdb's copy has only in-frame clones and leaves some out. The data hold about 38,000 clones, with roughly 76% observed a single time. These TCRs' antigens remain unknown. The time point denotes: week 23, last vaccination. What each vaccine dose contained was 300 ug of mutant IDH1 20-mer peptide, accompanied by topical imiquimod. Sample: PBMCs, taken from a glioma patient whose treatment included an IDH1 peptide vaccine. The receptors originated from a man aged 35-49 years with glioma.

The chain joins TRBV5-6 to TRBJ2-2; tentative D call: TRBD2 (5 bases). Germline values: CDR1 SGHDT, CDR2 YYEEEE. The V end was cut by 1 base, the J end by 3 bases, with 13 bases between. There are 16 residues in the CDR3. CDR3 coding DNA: TGTGCCAGCAGCTTGCTGGTCACGAGGGACACCGGGGAGCTGTTTTTT. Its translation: CASSLLVTRDTGELFF.

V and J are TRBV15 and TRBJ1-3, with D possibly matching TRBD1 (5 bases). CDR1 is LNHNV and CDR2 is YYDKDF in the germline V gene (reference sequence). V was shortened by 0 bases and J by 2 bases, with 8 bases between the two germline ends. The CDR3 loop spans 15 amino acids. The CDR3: CATSRDTGAGNTIYF. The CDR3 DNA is TGTGCCACCAGCAGAGATACAGGAGCTGGAAACACCATATATTTT.

The CDR3 bases are TGTGCCAGCAGTTACCTTGGGGGCTATGGCTACACCTTC. Protein sequence: CASSYLGGYGYTF. V gene TRBV6-5 combines with J gene TRBJ1-2, with a possible D match to TRBD1 (5 bases). The CDR3 loop spans 13 amino acids. The germline V gene has CDR1 MNHEY and CDR2 SVGAGI. V shed 2 bases and J shed 4 bases, with 8 bases lying between them.

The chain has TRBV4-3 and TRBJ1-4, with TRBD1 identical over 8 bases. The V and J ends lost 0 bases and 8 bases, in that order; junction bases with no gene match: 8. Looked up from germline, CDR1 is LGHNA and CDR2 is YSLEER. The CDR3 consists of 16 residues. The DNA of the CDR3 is TGCGCCAGCAGCCAAGAGGGGGGCAGGGGGCAGGAAAAACTGTTTTTT. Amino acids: CASSQEGGRGQEKLFF.

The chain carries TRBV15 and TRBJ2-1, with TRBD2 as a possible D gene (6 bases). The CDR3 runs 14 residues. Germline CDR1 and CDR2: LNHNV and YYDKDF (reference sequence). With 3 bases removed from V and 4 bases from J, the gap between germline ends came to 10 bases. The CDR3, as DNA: TGTGCCACCAGCAGTCCGGGACTTTACAATGAGCAGTTCTTC. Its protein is CATSSPGLYNEQFF.

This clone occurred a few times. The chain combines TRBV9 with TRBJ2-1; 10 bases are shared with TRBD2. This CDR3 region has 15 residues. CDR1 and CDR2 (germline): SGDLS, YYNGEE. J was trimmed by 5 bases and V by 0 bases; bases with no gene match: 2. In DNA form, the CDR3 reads TGTGCCAGCAGCGTAGGGACTAGCGGAAACAATGAGCAGTTCTTC. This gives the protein CASSVGTSGNNEQFF.

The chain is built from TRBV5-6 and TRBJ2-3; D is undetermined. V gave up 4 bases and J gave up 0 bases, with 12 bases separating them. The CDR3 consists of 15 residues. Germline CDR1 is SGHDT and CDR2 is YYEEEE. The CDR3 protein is CASSLEGISTDTQYF. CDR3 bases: TGTGCCAGCAGCCTGGAAGGGATTAGCACAGATACGCAGTATTTT. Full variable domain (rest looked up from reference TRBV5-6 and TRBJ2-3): DAGVTQSPTHLIKTRGQQVTLRCSPKSGHDTVSWYQQALGQGPQFIFQYYEEEERQRGNFPDRFSGHQFPNYSSELNVNALLLGDSALYLCASSLEGISTDTQYFGPGTRLTVL.

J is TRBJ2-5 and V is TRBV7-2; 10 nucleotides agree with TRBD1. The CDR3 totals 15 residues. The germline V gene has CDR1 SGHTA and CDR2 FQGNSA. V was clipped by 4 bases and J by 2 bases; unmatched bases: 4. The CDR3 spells CASSSKGQGQETQYF. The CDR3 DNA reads TGTGCCAGCAGCTCCAAGGGACAGGGGCAAGAGACCCAGTACTTC.

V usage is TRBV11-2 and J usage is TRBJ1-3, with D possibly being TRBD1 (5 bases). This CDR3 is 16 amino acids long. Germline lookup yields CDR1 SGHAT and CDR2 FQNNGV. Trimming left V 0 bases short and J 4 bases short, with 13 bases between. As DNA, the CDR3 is TGTGCCAGCAGCTTAGATCTACCAGGGAAAGGAAACACCATATATTTT. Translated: CASSLDLPGKGNTIYF. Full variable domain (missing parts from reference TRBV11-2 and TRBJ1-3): EAGVAQSPRYKIIEKRQSVAFWCNPISGHATLYWYQQILGQGPKLLIQFQNNGVVDDSQLPKDRFSAERLKGVDSTLKIQPAKLEDSAVYLCASSLDLPGKGNTIYFGEGSWLTVV.

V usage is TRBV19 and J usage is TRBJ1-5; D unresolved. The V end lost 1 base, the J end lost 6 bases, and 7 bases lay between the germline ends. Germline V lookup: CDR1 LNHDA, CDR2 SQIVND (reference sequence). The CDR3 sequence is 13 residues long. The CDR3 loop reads CASSIVGSQPQHF. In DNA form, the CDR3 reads TGTGCCAGTAGTATAGTGGGAAGTCAGCCCCAGCATTTT.

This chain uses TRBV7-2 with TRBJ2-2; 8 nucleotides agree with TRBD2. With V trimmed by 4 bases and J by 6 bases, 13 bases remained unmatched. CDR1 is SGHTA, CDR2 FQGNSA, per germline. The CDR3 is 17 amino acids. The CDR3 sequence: CASSSFFGTRGAGELFF. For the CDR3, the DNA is TGTGCCAGCAGCTCGTTTTTCGGGACTAGAGGCGCCGGGGAGCTGTTTTTT. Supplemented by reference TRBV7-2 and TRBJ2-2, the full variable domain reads GAGVSQSPSNKVTEKGKDVELRCDPISGHTALYWYRQSLGQGLEFLIYFQGNSAPDKSGLPSDRFSAERTGGSVSTLTIQRTQQEDSAVYLCASSSFFGTRGAGELFFGEGSRLTVL.

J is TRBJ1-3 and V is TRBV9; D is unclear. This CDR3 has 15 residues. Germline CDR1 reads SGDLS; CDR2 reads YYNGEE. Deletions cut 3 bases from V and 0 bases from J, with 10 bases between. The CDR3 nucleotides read TGTGCCAGCAGCGCAGACGGATACTCTGGAAACACCATATATTTT. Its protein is CASSADGYSGNTIYF.

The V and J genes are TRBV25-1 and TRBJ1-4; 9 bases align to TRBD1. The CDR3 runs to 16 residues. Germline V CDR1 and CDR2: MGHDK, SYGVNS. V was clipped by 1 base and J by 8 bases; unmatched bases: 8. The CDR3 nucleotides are TGTGCCAGCAGTGAATGGGGGGGGACAGGGAACGAAAAACTGTTTTTT. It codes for CASSEWGGTGNEKLFF.

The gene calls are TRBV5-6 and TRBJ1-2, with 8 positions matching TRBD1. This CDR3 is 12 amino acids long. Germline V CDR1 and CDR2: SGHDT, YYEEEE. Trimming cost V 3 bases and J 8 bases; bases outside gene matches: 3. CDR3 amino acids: CASSSTGVGYTF. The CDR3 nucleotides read TGTGCCAGCAGCTCGACAGGGGTGGGCTACACCTTC.

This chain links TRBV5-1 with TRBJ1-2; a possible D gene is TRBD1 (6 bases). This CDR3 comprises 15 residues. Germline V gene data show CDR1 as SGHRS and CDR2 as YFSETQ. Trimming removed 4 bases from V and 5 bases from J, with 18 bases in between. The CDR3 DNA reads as TGCGCCAGCAGCCCCCGACAGGATGGACCTTATGGCTACACCTTC. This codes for CASSPRQDGPYGYTF.

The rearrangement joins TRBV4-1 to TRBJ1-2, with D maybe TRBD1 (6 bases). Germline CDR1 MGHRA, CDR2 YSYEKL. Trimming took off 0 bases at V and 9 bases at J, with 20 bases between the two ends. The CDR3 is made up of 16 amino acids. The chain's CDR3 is CASSQDLSQGKYRYTF. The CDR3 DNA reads TGCGCCAGCAGCCAAGATCTATCGCAGGGGAAATATCGCTACACCTTC.

For the CDR3, the DNA is TGTGCCAGCAGCCGGCGGAGCTACGAGCAGTACTTC. Translation: CASSRRSYEQYF. The chain joins TRBV7-8 to TRBJ2-7; no firm D call. Trimming stripped 5 bases from V and 3 bases from J, with 8 bases between. This CDR3 region has 12 residues. Germline CDR1 SGHVS, CDR2 FQNEAQ.

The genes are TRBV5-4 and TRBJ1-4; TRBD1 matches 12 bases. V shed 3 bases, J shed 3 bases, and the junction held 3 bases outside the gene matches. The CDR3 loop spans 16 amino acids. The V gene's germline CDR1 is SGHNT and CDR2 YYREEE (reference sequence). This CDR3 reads CASSSGQGAANEKLFF. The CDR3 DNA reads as TGTGCCAGCAGCTCGGGACAGGGGGCGGCTAATGAAAAACTGTTTTTT.

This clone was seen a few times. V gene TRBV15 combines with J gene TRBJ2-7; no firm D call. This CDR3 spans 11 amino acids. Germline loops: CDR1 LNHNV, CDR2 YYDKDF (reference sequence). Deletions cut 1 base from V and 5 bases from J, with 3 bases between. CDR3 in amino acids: CATSRGDEQYF. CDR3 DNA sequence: TGTGCCACCAGCAGAGGGGACGAGCAGTACTTC.

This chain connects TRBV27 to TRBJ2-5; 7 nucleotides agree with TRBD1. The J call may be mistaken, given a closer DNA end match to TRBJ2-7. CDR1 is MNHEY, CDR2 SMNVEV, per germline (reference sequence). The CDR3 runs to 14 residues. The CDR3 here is CASRPGQVIYEQYF. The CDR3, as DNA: TGTGCCAGCCGGCCCGGACAGGTTATCTACGAGCAGTACTTC.